The rows below give T cell receptor beta chains drawn from one sample of a study of cytomegalovirus exposure and HLA in healthy donors. Some clones are missing from TCRdb's copy, which holds only in-frame ones; the method was immunoSEQ multiplex PCR. In total, the table holds under 45,000 clones. Source material: PBMCs. These receptors were collected from a male donor in good health and CMV-seronegative. Both conserved end residues are part of each CDR3.

cdr3_aa | j_call | v_call
CASSGQGLGTGELFF | TRBJ2-2 | TRBV6-1
CAWMGTGPWGGYTF | TRBJ1-2 | TRBV30
CASSVSSGGVREQYF | - | TRBV6-1
CASSRGQGGGYEQYF | TRBJ2-7 | TRBV5-1
CASSQGPNPETQYF | TRBJ2-5 | TRBV4-1
CASSHDRSSYNEQFF | TRBJ2-1 | TRBV4-1
CASSYSRGGETQYF | TRBJ2-5 | TRBV6-5
CASSLARETQYF | TRBJ2-5 | TRBV7-2
CASSYSTAGTQYF | TRBJ2-3 | TRBV28
CASSGLAGSDNEQFF | TRBJ2-1 | TRBV6-4
CASSLPQGARGYTF | TRBJ1-2 | TRBV28
CASSPFDRVGTEAFF | TRBJ1-1 | TRBV18
CASSDPGTGAYEQYF | TRBJ2-7 | TRBV9
CAISEGIANQPQHF | TRBJ1-5 | TRBV10-3
CASSLTGRNSPLHF | TRBJ1-6 | TRBV2
CASSIYERGYNEQFF | TRBJ2-1 | TRBV27
CASSIGTGVNTEAFF | TRBJ1-1 | TRBV5-6
CSALSDNEQFF | TRBJ2-1 | TRBV20-1
CASSFGLAGNNEQFF | TRBJ2-1 | TRBV6-5
CASGTGDSGNTIYF | TRBJ1-3 | TRBV5-1
CATHPIGHGANYGYTF | TRBJ1-2 | TRBV15
CASNPGTANYEQYF | TRBJ2-7 | TRBV19
CAWKGAGLRVGEQYF | TRBJ2-7 | TRBV30
CASGLVLWTDGDTEAFF | TRBJ1-1 | TRBV12-5
CASSALRQGMKSYNSPLHF | TRBJ1-6 | TRBV6-4
CASSYRQLNTEAFF | TRBJ1-1 | TRBV7-9
CASSYTGDSNQPQHF | TRBJ1-5 | TRBV13
CASSLWAGGYSGANVLTF | TRBJ2-6 | TRBV5-6
CASSPGTGRLAQYF | TRBJ2-5 | TRBV5-6